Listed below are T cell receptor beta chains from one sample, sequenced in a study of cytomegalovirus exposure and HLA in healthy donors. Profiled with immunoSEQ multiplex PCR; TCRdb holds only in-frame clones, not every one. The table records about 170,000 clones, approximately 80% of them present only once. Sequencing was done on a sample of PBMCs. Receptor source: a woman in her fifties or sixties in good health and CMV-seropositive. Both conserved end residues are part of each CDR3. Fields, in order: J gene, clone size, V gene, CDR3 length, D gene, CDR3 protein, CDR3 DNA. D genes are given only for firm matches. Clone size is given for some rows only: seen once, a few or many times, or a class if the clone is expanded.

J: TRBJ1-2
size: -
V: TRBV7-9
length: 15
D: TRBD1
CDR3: CASSPPTPGGNGYTF
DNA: TGTGCCAGCAGCCCACCGACCCCAGGGGGGAATGGCTACACCTTC

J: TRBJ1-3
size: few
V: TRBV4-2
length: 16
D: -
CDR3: CASSQDRGNSGNTIYF
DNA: TGTGCCAGCAGCCAAGATCGGGGGAACTCTGGAAACACCATATATTTT

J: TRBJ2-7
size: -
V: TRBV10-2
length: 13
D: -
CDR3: CASSEFLAYEQYF
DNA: TGCGCCAGCAGTGAGTTTCTAGCCTACGAGCAGTACTTC

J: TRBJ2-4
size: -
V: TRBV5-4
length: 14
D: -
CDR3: CASSSGVDKNIQYF
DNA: TGTGCCAGCAGCTCAGGGGTTGACAAAAACATTCAGTACTTC

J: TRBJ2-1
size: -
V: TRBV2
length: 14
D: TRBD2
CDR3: CASSLGLASNEQFF
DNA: TGTGCCAGCAGTCTAGGACTAGCTAGCAATGAGCAGTTCTTC

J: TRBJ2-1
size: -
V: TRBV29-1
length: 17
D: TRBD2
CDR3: CSVEDTGLAGGIDEQFF
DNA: TGCAGCGTTGAAGATACCGGACTAGCGGGAGGTATCGATGAGCAGTTCTTC

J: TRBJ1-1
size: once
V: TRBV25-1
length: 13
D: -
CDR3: CASSEWGRTEAFF
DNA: TGTGCCAGCAGTGAATGGGGGCGAACTGAAGCTTTCTTT

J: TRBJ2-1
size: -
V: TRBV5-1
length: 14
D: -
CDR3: CASSLDSSYNEQFF
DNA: TGCGCCAGCAGCCTGGACTCCTCCTACAATGAGCAGTTCTTC

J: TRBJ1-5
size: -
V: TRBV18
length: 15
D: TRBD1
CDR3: CASSPIGGSNQPQHF
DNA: TGTGCCAGCTCACCGATAGGGGGCAGCAATCAGCCCCAGCATTTT

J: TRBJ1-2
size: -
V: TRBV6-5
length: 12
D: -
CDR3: CASGGSPGGYTF
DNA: TGTGCCAGCGGAGGGAGCCCGGGTGGCTACACCTTC

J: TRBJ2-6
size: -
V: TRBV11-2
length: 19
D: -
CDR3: CASSLVGPGSRSGANVLTF
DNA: TGTGCCAGCAGCTTAGTAGGTCCGGGGTCCCGCTCTGGGGCCAACGTCCTGACTTTC

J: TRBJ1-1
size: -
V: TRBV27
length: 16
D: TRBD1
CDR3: CASSPRQGYMNTEAFF
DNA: TGTGCCAGCAGTCCTAGACAGGGATACATGAACACTGAAGCTTTCTTT

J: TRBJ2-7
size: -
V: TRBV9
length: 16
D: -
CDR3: CASSILNRVHHYEQYF
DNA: TGTGCCAGCAGCATCCTAAACAGAGTCCATCACTACGAGCAGTACTTC

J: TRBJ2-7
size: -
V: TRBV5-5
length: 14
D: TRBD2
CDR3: CASRRAGGPDEQYF
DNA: TGTGCCAGCAGGCGAGCGGGAGGACCCGACGAGCAGTACTTC

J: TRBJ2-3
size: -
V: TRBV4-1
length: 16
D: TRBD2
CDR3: CASSQGIGGYGDTQYF
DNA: TGCGCCAGCAGCCAAGGTATCGGGGGGTACGGAGATACGCAGTATTTT

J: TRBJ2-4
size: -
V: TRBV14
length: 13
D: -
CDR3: CASSQGYEYIQYF
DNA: TGTGCCAGCAGCCAAGGTTACGAGTACATTCAGTACTTC

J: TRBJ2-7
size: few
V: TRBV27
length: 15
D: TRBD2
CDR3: CASSLVASGLYEQYF
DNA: TGTGCCAGCAGTTTAGTGGCTAGCGGACTTTACGAGCAGTACTTC

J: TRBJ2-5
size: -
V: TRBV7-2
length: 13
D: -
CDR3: CASSTGELETQYF
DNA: TGTGCCAGCTCAACGGGGGAGCTGGAGACCCAGTACTTC

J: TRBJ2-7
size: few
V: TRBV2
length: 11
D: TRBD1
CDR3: CASRGTEWQYF
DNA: TGTGCCAGCAGGGGGACAGAATGGCAGTACTTC

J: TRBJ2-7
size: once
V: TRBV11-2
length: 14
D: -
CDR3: CASSLGLGSYEQYF
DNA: TGTGCCAGCAGCTTAGGGTTGGGCTCCTACGAGCAGTACTTC

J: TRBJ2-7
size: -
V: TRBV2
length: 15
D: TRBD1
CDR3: CASSAHVFGTAEQYF
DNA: TGTGCCAGCAGCGCGCACGTCTTCGGGACAGCCGAGCAGTACTTC

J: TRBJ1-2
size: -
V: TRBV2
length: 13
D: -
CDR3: CASSSAAGYGYTF
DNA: TGTGCCAGCAGTTCTGCGGCGGGGTATGGCTACACCTTC

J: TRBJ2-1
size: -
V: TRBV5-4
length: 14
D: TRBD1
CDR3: CASSLTGGAFPDLF
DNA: TGTGCCAGCAGCTTAACAGGGGGTGCCTTTCCGGATCTCTTC

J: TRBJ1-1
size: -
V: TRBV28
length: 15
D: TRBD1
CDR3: CASSPMGQGVPEAFF
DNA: TGTGCCAGCAGTCCAATGGGACAGGGGGTCCCTGAAGCTTTCTTT

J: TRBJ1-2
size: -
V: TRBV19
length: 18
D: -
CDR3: CASSPKGPATAASYGYTF
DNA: TGTGCCAGTAGTCCTAAAGGGCCAGCGACAGCCGCGTCCTATGGCTACACCTTC

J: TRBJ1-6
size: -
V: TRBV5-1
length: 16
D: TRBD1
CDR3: CASSLVRAGGNSPLHF
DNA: TGCGCCAGCAGCTTGGTTAGGGCAGGGGGCAATTCACCCCTCCACTTT

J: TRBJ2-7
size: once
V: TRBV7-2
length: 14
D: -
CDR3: CASRTHRSSYEQYF
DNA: TGTGCCAGCAGGACGCACAGGAGCTCCTACGAGCAGTACTTC

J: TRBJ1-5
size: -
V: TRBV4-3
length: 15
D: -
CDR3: CASSQAGYSNQPQHF
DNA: TGCGCCAGCAGCCAAGCGGGATATAGCAATCAGCCCCAGCATTTT

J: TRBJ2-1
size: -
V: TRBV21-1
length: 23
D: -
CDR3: CAPTSGYLSAALAGRSSYNEQFF
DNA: TGTGCCCCCACCTCAGGGTACCTTAGCGCAGCGCTAGCGGGGAGAAGCTCCTACAATGAGCAGTTCTTC

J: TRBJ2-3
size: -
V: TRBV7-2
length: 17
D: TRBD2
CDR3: CASSLEGRRGVPDTQYF
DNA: TGTGCCAGCAGCTTAGAGGGGAGGCGGGGGGTGCCAGATACGCAGTATTTT

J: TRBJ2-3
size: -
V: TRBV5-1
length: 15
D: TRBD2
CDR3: CASSLERGVTDTQYF
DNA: TGCGCCAGCAGCTTGGAGCGGGGGGTCACAGATACGCAGTATTTT

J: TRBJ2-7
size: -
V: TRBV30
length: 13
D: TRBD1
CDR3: CAWVGQDDYEQYF
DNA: TGTGCCTGGGTGGGACAGGACGACTACGAGCAGTACTTC

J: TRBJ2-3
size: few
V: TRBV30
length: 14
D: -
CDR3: CACIRWESTDTQYF
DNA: TGTGCCTGTATAAGGTGGGAGAGCACAGATACGCAGTATTTT

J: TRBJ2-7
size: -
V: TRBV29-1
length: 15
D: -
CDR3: CSVARTGTSSGEQYF
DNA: TGCAGCGTTGCGAGGACCGGGACATCGAGTGGGGAGCAGTACTTC

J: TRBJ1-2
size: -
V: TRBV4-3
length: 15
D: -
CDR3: CASSQSGASHYGYTF
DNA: TGCGCCAGCAGCCAGTCAGGTGCCTCACACTATGGCTACACCTTC

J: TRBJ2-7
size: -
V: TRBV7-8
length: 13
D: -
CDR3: CASSLGYTYEQYF
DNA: TGTGCCAGCAGCTTAGGGTACACCTACGAGCAGTACTTC

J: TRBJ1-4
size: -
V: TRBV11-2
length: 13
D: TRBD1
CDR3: CASSLGRDRGLFF
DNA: TGTGCCAGCAGCTTAGGCCGGGACAGGGGGCTGTTTTTT

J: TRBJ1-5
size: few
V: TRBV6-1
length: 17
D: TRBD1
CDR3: CASSENAPTGLNQPQHF
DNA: TGTGCCAGCAGTGAAAATGCCCCGACAGGGCTCAATCAGCCCCAGCATTTT

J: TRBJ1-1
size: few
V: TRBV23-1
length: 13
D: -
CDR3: CASSHLRGTEAFF
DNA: TGCGCCAGCAGTCACCTTCGGGGCACTGAAGCTTTCTTT

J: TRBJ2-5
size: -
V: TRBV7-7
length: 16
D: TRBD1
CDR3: CASSPLGTGVLETQYF
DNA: TGTGCTAGCAGCCCTCTCGGGACAGGGGTGCTCGAGACCCAGTACTTC

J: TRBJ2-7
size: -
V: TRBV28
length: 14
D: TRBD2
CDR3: CASSLRSGSFEQYF
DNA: TGTGCCAGCAGTTTAAGGAGCGGGAGTTTCGAGCAGTACTTC

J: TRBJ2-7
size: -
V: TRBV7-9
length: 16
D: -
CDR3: CASSSPDSGRYYEQYF
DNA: TGTGCCAGCAGCTCACCCGACAGCGGGCGATACTACGAGCAGTACTTC

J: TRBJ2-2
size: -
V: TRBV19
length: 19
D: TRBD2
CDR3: CASSTLTGTSGRGTGELFF
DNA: TGTGCCAGTAGTACACTAACCGGGACTAGCGGGCGGGGCACCGGGGAGCTGTTTTTT

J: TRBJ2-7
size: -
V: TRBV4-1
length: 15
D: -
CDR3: CASSQNPGFSYEQYF
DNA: TGCGCCAGCAGCCAGAATCCGGGATTTAGCTACGAGCAGTACTTC

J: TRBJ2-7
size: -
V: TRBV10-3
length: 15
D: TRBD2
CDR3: CAISESTSGRTEQYF
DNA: TGTGCCATCAGTGAGTCCACTAGCGGGAGGACCGAGCAGTACTTC

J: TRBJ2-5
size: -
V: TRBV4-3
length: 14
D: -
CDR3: CASSQTTQLGTQYF
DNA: TGCGCCAGCAGCCAAACGACTCAACTAGGGACCCAGTACTTC

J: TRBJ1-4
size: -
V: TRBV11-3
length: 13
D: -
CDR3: CASSLGPNEKLFF
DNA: TGTGCCAGCAGCTTGGGGCCCAATGAAAAACTGTTTTTT

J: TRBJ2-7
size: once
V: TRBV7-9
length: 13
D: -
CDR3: CASSLASEYEQYF
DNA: TGTGCCAGCAGCTTAGCCTCGGAGTACGAGCAGTACTTC

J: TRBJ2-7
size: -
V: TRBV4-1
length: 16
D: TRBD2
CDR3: CASSHNAGGSSYEQYF
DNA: TGCGCCAGCAGCCATAACGCGGGAGGGTCCTCCTACGAGCAGTACTTC

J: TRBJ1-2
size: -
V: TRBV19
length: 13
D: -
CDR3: CASSISPGDGYTF
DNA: TGTGCCAGTAGTATATCGCCAGGGGATGGCTACACCTTC

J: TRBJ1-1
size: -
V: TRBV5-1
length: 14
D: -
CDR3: CASSSGGRNTEAFF
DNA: TGCGCCAGCAGCTCTGGAGGGAGGAACACTGAAGCTTTCTTT

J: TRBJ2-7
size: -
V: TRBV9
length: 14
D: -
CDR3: CASSVGWGAYEQYF
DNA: TGTGCCAGCAGCGTTGGCTGGGGGGCCTACGAGCAGTACTTC

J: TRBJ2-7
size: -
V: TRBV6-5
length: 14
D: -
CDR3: CASSSGSNPYEQYF
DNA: TGTGCCAGCAGTTCCGGGAGTAACCCCTACGAGCAGTACTTC